The table lists the clone carrying this T cell receptor beta chain with a count of one. The antigen is not known. The data are from a study of shared clonotypes between healthy human individuals. Study results and caveats: The study's rarefaction showed incomplete sorted-subset sequencing despite large depth.

CD45RO-negative, CCR7-positively selected cells formed the naive CD8 fraction, excluding terminally differentiated effector memory CD45RA+ cells. Original handling: Junction-only sequences without quality scores were provided by ImmunoSEQ, so filtering was different. Assay: immunoSEQ multiplex PCR; the TCRdb copy retains only in-frame clones and omits some. V and J calls and clone size come straight from that table; D and trimming were deduced from the DNA. The table includes about 2 million clones, about 94% detected once. With V trimmed by 5 bases and J by 5 bases, 7 bases remained unmatched. The CDR3 extends over 15 amino acids. In germline, CDR1 is SGHKS, CDR2 YYEKEE (reference sequence).

This receptor was identified in a man younger than 30 in good health. The rearrangement links TRBV5-5 to TRBJ2-5; TRBD1 agrees at 12 bases. The specimen sequenced was naive CD8+ T cells sorted from blood. The CDR3 nucleotides are TGTGCCAGCAGGCCCGGGACAGGGGGCCGGGAGACCCAGTACTTC. Its protein is CASRPGTGGRETQYF. Variable domain in full (rest from reference TRBV5-5 and TRBJ2-5): DAGVTQSPTHLIKTRGQQVTLRCSPISGHKSVSWYQQVLGQGPQFIFQYYEKEERGRGNFPDRFSARQFPNYSSELNVNALLLGDSALYLCASRPGTGGRETQYFGPGTRLLVL.